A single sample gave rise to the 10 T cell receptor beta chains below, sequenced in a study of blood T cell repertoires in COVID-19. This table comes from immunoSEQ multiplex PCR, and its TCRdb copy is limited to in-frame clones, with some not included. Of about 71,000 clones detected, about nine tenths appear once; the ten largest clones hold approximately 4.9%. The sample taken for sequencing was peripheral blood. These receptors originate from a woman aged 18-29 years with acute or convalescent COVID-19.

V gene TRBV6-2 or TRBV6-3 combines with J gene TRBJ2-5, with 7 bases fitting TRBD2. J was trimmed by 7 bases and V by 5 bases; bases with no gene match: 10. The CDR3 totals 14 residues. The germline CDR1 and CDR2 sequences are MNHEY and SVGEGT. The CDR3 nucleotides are TGTGCCAGCAGTGGGGACTACTTCCTCGGGACCCAGTACTTC. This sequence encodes CASSGDYFLGTQYF.

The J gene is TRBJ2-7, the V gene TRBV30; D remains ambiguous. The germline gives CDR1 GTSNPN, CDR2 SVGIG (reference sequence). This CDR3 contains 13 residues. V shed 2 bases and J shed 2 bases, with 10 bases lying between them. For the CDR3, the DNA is TGTGCCTGGAGTACCGCCGCGGCCTACGAGCAGTACTTC. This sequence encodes CAWSTAAAYEQYF. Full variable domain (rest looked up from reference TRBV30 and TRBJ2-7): SQTIHQWPATLVQPVGSPLSLECTVEGTSNPNLYWYRQAAGRGLQLLFYSVGIGQISSEVPQNLSASRPQDRQFILSSKKLLLSDSGFYLCAWSTAAAYEQYFGPGTRLTVT.

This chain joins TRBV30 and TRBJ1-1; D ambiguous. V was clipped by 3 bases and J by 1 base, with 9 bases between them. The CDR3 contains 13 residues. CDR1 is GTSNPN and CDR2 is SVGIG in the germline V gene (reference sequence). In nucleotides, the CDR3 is TGTGCCTGGAGAGGATCGGGGAACACTGAAGCTTTCTTT. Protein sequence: CAWRGSGNTEAFF.

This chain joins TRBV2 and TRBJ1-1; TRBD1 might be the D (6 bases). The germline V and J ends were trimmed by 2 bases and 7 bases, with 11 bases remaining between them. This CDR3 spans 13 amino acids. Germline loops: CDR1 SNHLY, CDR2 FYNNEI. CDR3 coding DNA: TGTGCCAGCAGTGAACCTCCGGACAGTGAAGCTTTCTTT. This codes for CASSEPPDSEAFF.

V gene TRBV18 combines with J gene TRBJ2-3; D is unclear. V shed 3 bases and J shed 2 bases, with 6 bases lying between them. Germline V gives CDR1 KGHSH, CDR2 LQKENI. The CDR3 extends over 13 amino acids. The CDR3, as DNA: TGTGCCAGCTCACCCCGAGACACAGATACGCAGTATTTT. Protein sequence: CASSPRDTDTQYF.

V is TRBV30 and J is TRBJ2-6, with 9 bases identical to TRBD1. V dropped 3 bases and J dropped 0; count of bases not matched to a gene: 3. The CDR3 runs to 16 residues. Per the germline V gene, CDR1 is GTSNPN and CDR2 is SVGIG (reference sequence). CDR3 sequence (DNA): TGTGCCTGGAGCGGGACAGGGCGCTCTGGGGCCAACGTCCTGACTTTC. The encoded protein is CAWSGTGRSGANVLTF.

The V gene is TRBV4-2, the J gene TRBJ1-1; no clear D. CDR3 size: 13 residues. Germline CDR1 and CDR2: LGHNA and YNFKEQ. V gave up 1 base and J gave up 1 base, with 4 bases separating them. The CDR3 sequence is CASSQARNTEAFF. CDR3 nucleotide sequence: TGTGCCAGCAGCCAAGCCAGGAACACTGAAGCTTTCTTT.

The DNA of the CDR3 is TGCGCCAGCAGCTTGGGGGTTCGAGGGTTGAGCTATGGCTACACCTTC. Residues: CASSLGVRGLSYGYTF. The chain is built from TRBV5-1 and TRBJ1-2; D uncertain. The CDR3 is 16 amino acids. Germline loops: CDR1 SGHRS, CDR2 YFSETQ. The V end lost 0 bases, the J end lost 4 bases, and 16 bases lay between the germline ends. Combining the CDR3 with reference TRBV5-1 and TRBJ1-2 gives the whole variable domain KAGVTQTPRYLIKTRGQQVTLSCSPISGHRSVSWYQQTPGQGLQFLFEYFSETQRNKGNFPGRFSGRQFSNSRSEMNVSTLELGDSALYLCASSLGVRGLSYGYTFGSGTRLTVV.

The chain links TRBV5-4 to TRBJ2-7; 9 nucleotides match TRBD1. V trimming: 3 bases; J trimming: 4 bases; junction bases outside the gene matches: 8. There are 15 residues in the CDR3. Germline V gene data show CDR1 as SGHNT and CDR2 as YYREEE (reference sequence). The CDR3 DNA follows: TGTGCCAGCAGCTCCCCAACAGGGGGCCGGTACGAGCAGTACTTC. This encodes CASSSPTGGRYEQYF.

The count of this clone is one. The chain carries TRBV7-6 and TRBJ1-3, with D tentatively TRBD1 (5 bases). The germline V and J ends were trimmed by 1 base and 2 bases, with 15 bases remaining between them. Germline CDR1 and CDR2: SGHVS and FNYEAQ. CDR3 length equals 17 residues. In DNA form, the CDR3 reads TGTGCCAGCAGCTTAGTACCTGGCGGAGGGGCTGGAAACACCATATATTTT. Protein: CASSLVPGGGAGNTIYF.